This T cell receptor (beta chain) was identified in a study of post-analysis software for immune sequencing data. Study-level findings and limits: Compared with controls, patients had more of five TRBV segments, including TRBV5-6, TRBV5-1 and TRBV20-1.

CDR1 and CDR2 from the germline V gene are DFQATT and SNEGSKA (reference sequence). Trimming took 8 bases from V and 9 from J; bases not matched to a gene: 15. The length of the CDR3 is 15 residues. As regards this clonotype: Antigen: not known.

Prepared TCR beta cDNA libraries contained unique molecular identifiers. TCRdb fed the PCR reads into MiXCR, producing one record per CDR3 protein. The data show approximately 660,000 distinct CDR3 sequences, with 55% to 60% seen just once and roughly 12% held by the top ten. The chain is built from TRBV20-1 and TRBJ2-4; 11 nucleotides match TRBD2. Sequenced input: blood. The source is a girl aged 2 to 9 with multiple sclerosis. The CDR3 is CSTHSLAGDQGIQYF. CDR3 coding DNA: TGCAGTACCCACTCACTAGCGGGAGATCAGGGCATTCAGTACTTC.